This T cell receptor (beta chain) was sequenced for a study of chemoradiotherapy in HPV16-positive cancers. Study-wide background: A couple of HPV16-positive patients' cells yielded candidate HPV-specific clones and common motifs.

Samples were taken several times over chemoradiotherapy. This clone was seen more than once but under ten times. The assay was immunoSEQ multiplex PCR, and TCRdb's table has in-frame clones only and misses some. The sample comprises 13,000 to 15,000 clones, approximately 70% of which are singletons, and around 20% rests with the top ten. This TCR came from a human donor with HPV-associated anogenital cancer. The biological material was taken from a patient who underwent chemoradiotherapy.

The CDR3 DNA reads as TGTGCCAGCAGCTCGGCCTTTGACTATGGCTACACCTTC. Encoded protein: CASSSAFDYGYTF. The chain employs TRBV7-6 and TRBJ1-2; no clear D. With 4 bases removed from V and 3 bases from J, the gap between germline ends came to 9 bases. From germline, CDR1 is SGHVS and CDR2 FNYEAQ. This CDR3 spans 13 amino acids. Filled out from reference TRBV7-6 and TRBJ1-2, the complete variable domain reads GAGVSQSPRYKVTKRGQDVALRCDPISGHVSLYWYRQALGQGPEFLTYFNYEAQQDKSGLPNDRFSAERPEGSISTLTIQRTEQRDSAMYRCASSSAFDYGYTFGSGTRLTVV.